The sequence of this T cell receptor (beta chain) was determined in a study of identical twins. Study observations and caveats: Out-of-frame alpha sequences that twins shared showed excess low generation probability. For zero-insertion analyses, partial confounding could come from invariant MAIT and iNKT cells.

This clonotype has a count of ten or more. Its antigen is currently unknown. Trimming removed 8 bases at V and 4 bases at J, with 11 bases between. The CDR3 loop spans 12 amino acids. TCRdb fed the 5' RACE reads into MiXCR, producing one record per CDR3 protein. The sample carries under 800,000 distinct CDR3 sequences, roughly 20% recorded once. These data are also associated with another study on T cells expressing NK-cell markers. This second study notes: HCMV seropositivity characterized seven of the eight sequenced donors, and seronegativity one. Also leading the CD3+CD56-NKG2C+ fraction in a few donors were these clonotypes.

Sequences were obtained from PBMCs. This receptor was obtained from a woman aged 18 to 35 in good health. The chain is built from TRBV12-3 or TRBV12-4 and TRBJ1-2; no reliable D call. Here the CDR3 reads CASAPRLYGYTF. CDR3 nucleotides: TGTGCCAGCGCCCCGCGACTCTATGGCTACACCTTC.